This is a list of T cell receptor beta chains from one sample in a study of preoperative IRX-2 immunotherapy in early breast cancer. The data were produced by immunoSEQ multiplex PCR, yet TCRdb's version contains in-frame clones alone and is incomplete. In the table there are some 19,000 clones, 85% of which are singletons. Sequencing was performed on lymph node tissue, taken after IRX-2 immunotherapy. The receptors were gathered from a human donor with breast cancer. CDR3s include the opening cysteine and the closing phenylalanine or tryptophan. The order of the fields is clone size, V gene, CDR3 protein. Clone size, where shown, is once, few, many, or a class for clones that have expanded.

abundance: NA; v_gene: TRBV5-1; CDR3aa: CASSGGVLQETQYF
abundance: NA; v_gene: TRBV30; CDR3aa: CAWSFRTDYGYTF
abundance: NA; v_gene: TRBV28; CDR3aa: CASSPSGTSGTKQFF
abundance: NA; v_gene: TRBV29-1; CDR3aa: CSDGTSGRGDTQYF
abundance: NA; v_gene: TRBV19; CDR3aa: CASSSVQGNTEAFF
abundance: once; v_gene: TRBV7-7; CDR3aa: CASSFTGTISGANVLTF
abundance: NA; v_gene: TRBV11-3; CDR3aa: CASSFDRVGNIQYF
abundance: medium-sized; v_gene: TRBV11-3; CDR3aa: CASSLQGSNEKLFF
abundance: NA; v_gene: TRBV11-3; CDR3aa: CASSPRLAGGPNEQFF
abundance: few; v_gene: TRBV19; CDR3aa: CASIPPGRNYGYTF
abundance: NA; v_gene: TRBV19; CDR3aa: CASSIAVMYTEAFF
abundance: NA; v_gene: TRBV6-7; CDR3aa: CASSYSGSPQLF
abundance: once; v_gene: TRBV18; CDR3aa: CASSRDSENQPQHF
abundance: NA; v_gene: TRBV25-1; CDR3aa: CASSAEGGQGNEKLFF
abundance: NA; v_gene: TRBV5-1; CDR3aa: CASSRDRMNTEAFF
abundance: once; v_gene: TRBV6-8; CDR3aa: CASSYSTGFQETQYF
abundance: NA; v_gene: TRBV5-1; CDR3aa: CASSLEASGHGELFF